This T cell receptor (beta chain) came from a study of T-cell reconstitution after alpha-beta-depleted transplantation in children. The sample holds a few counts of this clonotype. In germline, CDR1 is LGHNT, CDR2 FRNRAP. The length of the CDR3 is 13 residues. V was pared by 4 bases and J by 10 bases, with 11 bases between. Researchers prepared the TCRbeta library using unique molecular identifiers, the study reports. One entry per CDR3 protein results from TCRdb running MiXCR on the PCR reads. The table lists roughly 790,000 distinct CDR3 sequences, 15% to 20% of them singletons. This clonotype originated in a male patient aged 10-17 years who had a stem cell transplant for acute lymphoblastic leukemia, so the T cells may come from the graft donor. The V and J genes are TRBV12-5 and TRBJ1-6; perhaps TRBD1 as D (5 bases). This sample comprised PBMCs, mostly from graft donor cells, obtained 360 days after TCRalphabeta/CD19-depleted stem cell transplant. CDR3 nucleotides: TGTGCTAGTGGTTGGGACTTCGGGTCACCCCTCCACTTT. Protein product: CASGWDFGSPLHF.